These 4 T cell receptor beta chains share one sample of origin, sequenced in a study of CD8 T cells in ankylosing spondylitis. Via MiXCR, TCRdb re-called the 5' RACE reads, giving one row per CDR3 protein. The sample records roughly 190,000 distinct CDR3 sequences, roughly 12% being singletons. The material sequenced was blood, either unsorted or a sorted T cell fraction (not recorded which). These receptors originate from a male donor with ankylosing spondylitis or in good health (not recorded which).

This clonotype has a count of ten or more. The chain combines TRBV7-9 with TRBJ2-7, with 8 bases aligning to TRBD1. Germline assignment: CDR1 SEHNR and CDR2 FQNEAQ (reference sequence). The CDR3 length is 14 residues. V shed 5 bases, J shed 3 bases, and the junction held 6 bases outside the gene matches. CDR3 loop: CASSPPQGDYEQYF. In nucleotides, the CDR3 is TGTGCCAGCAGCCCACCACAGGGGGACTACGAGCAGTACTTC.

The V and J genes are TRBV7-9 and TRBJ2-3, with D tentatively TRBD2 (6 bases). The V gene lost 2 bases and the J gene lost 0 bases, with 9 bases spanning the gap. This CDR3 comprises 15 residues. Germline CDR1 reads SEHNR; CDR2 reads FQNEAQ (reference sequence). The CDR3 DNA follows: TGTGCCAGCAGCTTACTCGGGAGAAGCACAGATACGCAGTATTTT. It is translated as CASSLLGRSTDTQYF.

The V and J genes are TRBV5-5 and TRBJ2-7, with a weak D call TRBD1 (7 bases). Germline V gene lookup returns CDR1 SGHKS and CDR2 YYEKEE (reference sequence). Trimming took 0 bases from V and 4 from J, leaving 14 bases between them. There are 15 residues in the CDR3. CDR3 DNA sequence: TGTGCCAGCAGCTTGGGTGCGGAGGGGGCTTACGAGCAGTACTTC. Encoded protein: CASSLGAEGAYEQYF.

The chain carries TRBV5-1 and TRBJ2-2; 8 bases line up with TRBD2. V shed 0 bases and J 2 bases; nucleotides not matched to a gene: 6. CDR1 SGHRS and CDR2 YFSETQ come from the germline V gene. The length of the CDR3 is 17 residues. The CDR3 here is CASSLAPAGVNTGELFF. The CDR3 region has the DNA TGCGCCAGCAGCTTGGCGCCAGCGGGAGTTAACACCGGGGAGCTGTTTTTT.